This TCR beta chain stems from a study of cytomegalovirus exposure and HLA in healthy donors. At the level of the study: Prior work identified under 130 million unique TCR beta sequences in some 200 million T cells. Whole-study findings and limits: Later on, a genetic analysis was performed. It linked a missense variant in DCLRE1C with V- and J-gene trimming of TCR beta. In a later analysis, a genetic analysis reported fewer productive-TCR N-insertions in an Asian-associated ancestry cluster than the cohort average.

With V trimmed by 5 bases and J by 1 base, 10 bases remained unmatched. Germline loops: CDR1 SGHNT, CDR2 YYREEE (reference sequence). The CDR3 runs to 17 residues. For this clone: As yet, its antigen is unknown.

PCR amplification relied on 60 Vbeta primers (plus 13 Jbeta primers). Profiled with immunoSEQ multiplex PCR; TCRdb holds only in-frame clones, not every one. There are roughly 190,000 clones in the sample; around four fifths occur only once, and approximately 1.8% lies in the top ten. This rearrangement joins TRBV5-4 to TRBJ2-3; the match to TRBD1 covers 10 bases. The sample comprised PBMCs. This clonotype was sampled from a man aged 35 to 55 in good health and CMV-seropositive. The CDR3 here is CASSWDRGNWGTDTQYF. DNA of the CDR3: TGTGCCAGCAGTTGGGACAGGGGCAATTGGGGCACAGATACGCAGTATTTT.